What follows are 21 T cell receptor beta chains derived from one specimen sequenced in a study of blood T cells in healthy people across ages. PCR was performed a second time for about 7 to 11 cycles using a sample-barcoded 5' primer and a J-beta primer mix. MiXCR, run by TCRdb on the 5' RACE reads, gives a single entry per CDR3 protein. Seen here are about 680,000 distinct CDR3 sequences, 49% observed once, and the top ten hold around 32%. Sample: blood. The receptor source for this set is a woman aged 55-69 years in good health.

The chain joins TRBV20-1 to TRBJ2-1, with 8 bases aligning to TRBD2. The CDR3 length is 14 residues. The germline V gene encodes CDR1 DFQATT and CDR2 SNEGSKA (reference sequence). The V gene end was trimmed by 6 bases and the J gene end by 6 bases; junction bases not matched to a gene: 10. The CDR3: CSAQLAEGGNEQFF. The CDR3 bases are TGCAGTGCCCAACTAGCGGAGGGGGGCAATGAGCAGTTCTTC.

The V gene is TRBV6-6, the J gene TRBJ1-2, with a tentative D call TRBD1 (6 bases). The CDR3 has 16 residues. V was pared by 7 bases and J by 4 bases, with 22 bases between. The germline CDR1 and CDR2 sequences are MNHNY and SVGAGI (reference sequence). CDR3 sequence (DNA): TGTGCCAGCACCAAGAACGGACAGTCTTCGGGCTATGGCTACACCTTC. It yields the protein CASTKNGQSSGYGYTF.

In nucleotides, the CDR3 is TGTGCCAGCAGCCAAGATACGGCCTACTCGGGGGGAGGGCAGTTCTTC. It specifies CASSQDTAYSGGGQFF. This sequence joins TRBV4-2 and TRBJ2-1, with 7 bases fitting TRBD2. This CDR3 is built from 16 residues. The J segment lost 12 bases and the V segment lost 0 bases, leaving 14 bases of the junction unmatched. Germline CDR1 LGHNA, CDR2 YNFKEQ.

Only a few counts were recorded for this clonotype. This CDR3 reads CASTSGGQFNEKLFF. The CDR3 nucleotides are TGCGCCAGCACCTCAGGGGGACAGTTTAATGAAAAACTGTTTTTT. This chain connects TRBV5-1 to TRBJ1-4; the match to TRBD1 covers 7 bases. The germline V gene has CDR1 SGHRS and CDR2 YFSETQ. The CDR3 is 15 amino acids. V lost 6 bases to trimming and J lost 4 bases; unmatched junction nucleotides: 9. Drawing the rest from reference TRBV5-1 and TRBJ1-4, the complete variable domain is KAGVTQTPRYLIKTRGQQVTLSCSPISGHRSVSWYQQTPGQGLQFLFEYFSETQRNKGNFPGRFSGRQFSNSRSEMNVSTLELGDSALYLCASTSGGQFNEKLFFGSGTQLSVL.

This chain links TRBV21-1 with TRBJ2-1; no check of the table's D call, TRBD2, against the DNA was made. TRBV21-1 is designated a pseudogene. The CDR3 totals 16 residues. Written as DNA, the CDR3 is TGTGCCAGCAGCAAGGACCCGTTAGCGACCTGCAATGAGCAGTTCTTC. Protein product: CASSKDPLATCNEQFF.

The rearrangement uses TRBV12-3 or TRBV12-4 and TRBJ2-5, with no clear D. The DNA end is a closer match to TRBJ2-7, so the J assignment may be wrong. This CDR3 is 15 amino acids long. Written as DNA, the CDR3 is TGTGCCAGCAGTTATGGGGTTTTAGATCCCTCCGAGCAGTACTTC. Its protein is CASSYGVLDPSEQYF.

This rearrangement joins TRBV20-1 to TRBJ2-7; D unclear. CDR1 is DFQATT and CDR2 is SNEGSKA in the germline V gene (reference sequence). The CDR3 has 14 residues. Between the trimmed V and J ends, which lost 5 bases and 2 bases, there was a span of 16 bases. The CDR3 DNA follows: TGCAGTGCTTCACGACGCAAGCAGACCTACGAGCAGTACTTC. Translating gives CSASRRKQTYEQYF.

This clonotype has only a few counts. This chain joins TRBV5-6 and TRBJ2-4; D is possibly TRBD1 (5 bases). Matching the DNA end better, TRBJ2-5 makes the J call doubtful. The length of the CDR3 is 15 residues. The germline V gene has CDR1 SGHDT and CDR2 YYEEEE. CDR3 nucleotide sequence: TGTGCCAGCAGCTCCCTGTGGGGCAGGGTAGAGACCCAGTACTTC. It is translated as CASSSLWGRVETQYF.

Comments on this clonotype: A junction boundary mismatches the germline segment, possibly from a read error. The genes are TRBV7-9 and TRBJ2-7, with D maybe TRBD2 (6 bases). This CDR3 region has 16 residues. Germline values: CDR1 SEHNR, CDR2 FQNEAQ (reference sequence). The CDR3 DNA is TGTGCCAGCAGCCCCAGGGTTGGCGGGAAATCTTACGAGCAGAACTTC. Its protein is CASSPRVGGKSYEQNF.

The chain joins TRBV10-3 to TRBJ2-5; TRBD2 matches 9 bases. With 3 bases clipped from V and 1 base from J, the junction kept 3 bases outside the gene matches. The CDR3 loop spans 15 amino acids. Germline V lookup: CDR1 ENHRY, CDR2 SYGVKD. CDR3: CAISEGTSSQETQYF. The CDR3 DNA follows: TGTGCCATCAGTGAAGGGACTAGCTCCCAAGAGACCCAGTACTTC.

The rearrangement uses TRBV19 and TRBJ2-1; unclear D gene. Germline V gene lookup returns CDR1 LNHDA and CDR2 SQIVND (reference sequence). The V end was cut by 4 bases, the J end by 10 bases, with 11 bases between. The CDR3 is 12 residues long. The CDR3 region has the DNA TGTGCCAGTAGTAGCTCATCGTGGGAGCAGTTCTTC. Its translation: CASSSSSWEQFF.

The chain has TRBV27 and TRBJ2-4; D tentatively reads TRBD1 or TRBD2 (5 bases each). V lost 1 base and J 12 bases, leaving 25 bases between the germline ends. The CDR3 spans 17 residues. Germline CDR1 MNHEY, CDR2 SMNVEV (reference sequence). The CDR3: CASSLWGNVGSGLHQYF. CDR3 nucleotide sequence: TGTGCCAGCAGTTTATGGGGGAACGTGGGGTCGGGGCTGCATCAGTACTTC.

The rearrangement uses TRBV30 and TRBJ1-2; D possibly corresponds to TRBD1 (5 bases). This CDR3 is built from 15 residues. Germline V gene sequence: CDR1 GTSNPN, CDR2 SVGIG (reference sequence). The V end was cut by 4 bases, the J end by 3 bases, with 18 bases between. CDR3 nucleotide sequence: TGTGCCTGGAAACAGGCCCAAAGTATGTACTATGGCTACACCTTC. This codes for CAWKQAQSMYYGYTF.

As for this clonotype: Its ends do not fully match the called genes, so a read error is possible. V is TRBV20-1 and J is TRBJ2-1; TRBD1 matches at 7 bases. Per germline, CDR1 DFQATT and CDR2 SNEGSKA (reference sequence). This CDR3 spans 14 amino acids. The CDR3 sequence: CSARDRVTYNGQFF. Written as DNA, the CDR3 is TGCAGTGCTCGCGACAGGGTAACCTACAATGGGCAGTTCTTC.

The chain has TRBV6-2 or TRBV6-3 and TRBJ2-3; D possibly matches TRBD1 or TRBD2 (5 bases each). This CDR3 has 15 amino acids. The ends were cut back, 6 bases at V and 0 bases at J, with 13 bases in the middle. Germline-derived CDR1 and CDR2 are MNHEY and SVGEGT. This chain's CDR3 is CASSPHRTSTDTQYF. CDR3 DNA: TGTGCCAGCAGCCCACACAGGACTAGCACAGATACGCAGTATTTT.

A few counts support this clonotype. The chain joins TRBV10-3 to TRBJ2-5, with 8 bases aligning to TRBD2. The CDR3 loop spans 13 amino acids. Germline V gene data show CDR1 as ENHRY and CDR2 as SYGVKD. J was trimmed by 7 bases and V by 10 bases; bases with no gene match: 11. CDR3 region: CATGSGLAGTQYF. The CDR3 nucleotides read TGTGCCACCGGCTCCGGACTAGCTGGGACCCAGTACTTC.

The chain carries TRBV5-1 and TRBJ2-1; D is unclear. Deletions cut 5 bases from V and 1 base from J, with 10 bases between. CDR3 length: 14 amino acids. From germline, CDR1 is SGHRS and CDR2 YFSETQ. Here the CDR3 DNA reads TGCGCCAGCAGTCTCTCTGTTTCCTACAATGAGCAGTTCTTC. Translating gives CASSLSVSYNEQFF.

The J gene is TRBJ1-1, the V gene TRBV6-2 or TRBV6-3; weak D call: TRBD1 (6 bases). The CDR3 covers 11 residues. The germline V gene encodes CDR1 MNHEY and CDR2 SVGEGT. Trimming cost V 6 bases and J 8 bases, with 10 bases left between them. CDR3 DNA: TGTGCCAGCAGCTGGACAGCCGAAGCTTTCTTT. This codes for CASSWTAEAFF.

The chain combines TRBV4-3 with TRBJ2-3; D is uncertain. Looked up from germline, CDR1 is LGHNA and CDR2 is YSLEER. V was cut by 1 base and J by 6 bases, with 20 bases left in between. This CDR3 comprises 17 residues. CDR3 sequence: CASSQGRAPSRLDTQYF. CDR3 nucleotide sequence: TGCGCCAGCAGCCAAGGCCGGGCTCCTAGTCGGCTCGATACGCAGTATTTT.

V is TRBV2 and J is TRBJ2-3; D not certain. Germline lookup yields CDR1 SNHLY and CDR2 FYNNEI. V was cut by 8 bases and J by 12 bases, with 18 bases left in between. The CDR3 is made up of 12 amino acids. CDR3: CASGWDEASQYF. The CDR3 bases are TGTGCCAGCGGGTGGGATGAGGCCAGCCAGTATTTT. The full variable domain, in which reference TRBV2 and TRBJ2-3 provide the parts outside the CDR3, is EPEVTQTPSHQVTQMGQEVILRCVPISNHLYFYWYRQILGQKVEFLVSFYNNEISEKSEIFDDQFSVERPDGSNFTLKIRSTKLEDSAMYFCASGWDEASQYFGPGTRLTVL.

The CDR3 DNA reads TGCGCCAGCAGCCCCGTCGGAGGACCCCTCTCCTACGAGCAGTACTTC. Translation: CASSPVGGPLSYEQYF. This chain joins TRBV4-3 and TRBJ2-7, with D possibly TRBD2 on 5 matching bases. The germline V and J ends were trimmed by 4 bases and 0 bases, with 16 bases remaining between them. CDR1 is LGHNA and CDR2 is YSLEER in the germline V gene. The length of the CDR3 is 16 residues.